This T cell receptor beta chain stems from a study of radiotherapy plus CTLA-4 blockade in lung cancer. As regards this clone: The antigen is undetermined.

Profiling relied on immunoSEQ multiplex PCR, and the TCRdb table lists in-frame clones only, not all of them. The table has tens of thousands of clones, 55% to 80% seen once. Trimming took off 0 bases at V and 2 bases at J, with 9 bases between the two ends. This CDR3 comprises 14 residues. Germline CDR1 is SGHRS and CDR2 is YFSETQ. Whole-study results and caveats: Blood TCR clones of tumor origin expanded after radiotherapy plus ipilimumab. Among reported predictors of response, early blood T cell clone dynamics with interferon-beta performed best.

The sequence came from a human donor with non-small cell lung cancer who had stable disease on radiotherapy plus ipilimumab. This sequence joins TRBV5-1 and TRBJ2-7, with D tentatively TRBD2 (5 bases). The specimen was peripheral blood, collected from a patient treated with radiotherapy plus ipilimumab. The chain's CDR3 is CASSLGVGTYEQYF. The CDR3 nucleotides are TGCGCCAGCAGCTTGGGGGTCGGGACCTACGAGCAGTACTTC. Looking up the rest from reference TRBV5-1 and TRBJ2-7 gives the full variable domain: KAGVTQTPRYLIKTRGQQVTLSCSPISGHRSVSWYQQTPGQGLQFLFEYFSETQRNKGNFPGRFSGRQFSNSRSEMNVSTLELGDSALYLCASSLGVGTYEQYFGPGTRLTVT.